This is a list of T cell receptor beta chains from one sample in a study of response to subunit inactivated influenza vaccine. TCRdb analysed the RT-PCR reads with MiXCR anew, one entry per CDR3 protein. The data hold about 500,000 distinct CDR3 sequences, with 16% observed a single time. This sample comprised CD4+ T cells sorted from PBMCs, obtained around 25 months after vaccination. The origin of the receptors is a man aged 50-75 years who received an inactivated influenza vaccine. Each CDR3 is given with its conserved first and last residue. D genes are given only for firm matches. The size entry is marked missing in some rows and otherwise reads once, few, many or a size class.

TRBJ2-3 TRBV7-2 many TRBD2 CASSLRLAGTDTQYF TGTGCCAGCAGCTTAAGACTAGCGGGGACAGATACGCAGTATTTT
TRBJ2-3 TRBV4-3 - TRBD2 CASSREAGGTDTQYF TGCGCCAGCAGCCGGGAGGCGGGAGGCACAGATACGCAGTATTTT
TRBJ2-5 TRBV29-1 many - CSVEKAGKAGTHF TGCAGCGTTGAAAAGGCAGGAAAAGCGGGGACACACTTC
TRBJ2-5 TRBV10-3 few - CAISDGPQETQYF TGTGCCATCAGTGATGGCCCTCAAGAGACCCAGTACTTC
TRBJ2-7 TRBV12-3/TRBV12-4 - TRBD2 CASRQRAGDYEQYF TGTGCCAGCAGACAACGAGCGGGAGACTACGAGCAGTACTTC
TRBJ2-3 TRBV6-5 - TRBD2 CASSYRSGRASDTQYF TGTGCCAGCAGTTATCGTAGCGGGAGGGCCTCAGATACGCAGTATTTT
TRBJ2-7 TRBV21-1 - - CASSTATDYEQYF TGTGCCAGCTCTACCGCGACCGACTACGAGCAGTACTTC
TRBJ1-3 TRBV5-6 few - CASSGGGNTIYF TGTGCCAGCAGCGGGGGCGGAAACACCATATATTTT
TRBJ2-5 TRBV3-1 - - CASGTGLAQYF TGTGCCAGCGGCACCGGGTTAGCCCAGTACTTC
TRBJ2-1 TRBV4-2 few - CASSQVAVRNEQFF TGTGCCAGCAGCCAAGTGGCGGTCCGGAATGAGCAGTTCTTC
TRBJ2-3 TRBV29-1 once TRBD1 CSVGGTALRTDTQYF TGCAGCGTTGGGGGGACAGCCCTCCGCACAGATACGCAGTATTTT
TRBJ1-5 TRBV21-1 few - CASSKDAVRAWANQPQHF TGTGCCAGCAGCAAAGACGCTGTGAGGGCATGGGCCAATCAGCCCCAGCATTTT
TRBJ2-1 TRBV2 - TRBD1 CASIPQGASGEQFF TGTGCCAGCATCCCACAGGGGGCGAGCGGTGAGCAGTTCTTC
TRBJ1-5 TRBV11-2 many - CASSPERGRSNQPQHF TGTGCCAGCAGCCCCGAGCGGGGGAGAAGCAATCAGCCCCAGCATTTT
TRBJ1-2 TRBV7-2 - - CASSTEQSYTF TGTGCCAGCAGCACCGAACAGAGCTACACCTTC
TRBJ2-2 TRBV20-1 - TRBD2 CSARTSGRATGELFF TGCAGTGCCAGGACTAGCGGGAGGGCCACCGGGGAGCTGTTTTTT
TRBJ2-5 TRBV7-3 - TRBD2 CASSIGLAGQETQYF TGTGCCAGCAGTATAGGACTAGCGGGACAAGAGACCCAGTACTTC
TRBJ2-1 TRBV4-3 few TRBD2 CASSQEDFLGTSGRNEQFF TGCGCCAGCAGCCAAGAGGACTTTCTAGGGACTAGCGGGAGAAATGAGCAGTTCTTC
TRBJ2-1 TRBV9 few - CASSVDPSEYNEQFF TGTGCCAGCAGCGTAGATCCCAGCGAGTACAATGAGCAGTTCTTC
TRBJ2-4 TRBV5-1 many - CASSQPTGTLAKNIQYF TGCGCCAGCAGCCAACCTACAGGAACCTTAGCCAAAAACATTCAGTACTTC
TRBJ2-3 TRBV6-2/TRBV6-3 - TRBD2 CASSYILLKREGIDTQYF TGTGCCAGCAGTTACATCCTTTTAAAGCGGGAGGGAATAGATACGCAGTATTTT
TRBJ2-2 TRBV18 many - CASSPRRSVAGELFF TGTGCCAGCTCACCGAGACGATCAGTGGCCGGGGAGCTGTTTTTT
TRBJ1-4 TRBV6-5 few TRBD1 CASSYARTGGGEKLFF TGTGCCAGCAGTTACGCGAGGACAGGGGGCGGTGAAAAACTGTTTTTT
TRBJ2-7 TRBV7-2 few TRBD1 CASSSSTGVQYEQYF TGTGCCAGCAGCTCTTCGACAGGGGTACAGTACGAGCAGTACTTC
TRBJ2-1 TRBV11-3 - TRBD2 CASSSSGRYNEQFF TGTGCCAGCAGCTCGAGCGGGAGGTACAATGAGCAGTTCTTC
TRBJ2-5 TRBV7-8 many - CASSSTGLEQETQYF TGTGCCAGCAGCTCTACAGGGTTGGAACAAGAGACCCAGTACTTC
TRBJ1-1 TRBV10-3 - TRBD1 CAISRGDRGNTEAFF TGTGCCATCAGCCGAGGGGACAGGGGTAACACTGAAGCTTTCTTT
TRBJ1-6 TRBV20-1 few - CSARLRVWGSPLHF TGCAGTGCTAGGCTGAGGGTTTGGGGTTCACCCCTCCACTTT
TRBJ2-1 TRBV3-1 few - CASSHWDSGAGSSYNEQFF TGTGCCAGCAGCCACTGGGACTCAGGGGCCGGAAGCTCCTACAATGAGCAGTTCTTC
TRBJ2-1 TRBV20-1 - - CSASPGGKHGFF TGCAGTGCTAGTCCAGGGGGGAAGCATGGGTTCTTC
TRBJ1-4 TRBV20-1 - TRBD1 CSATDRGIEKLFF TGCAGTGCTACCGACAGGGGGATTGAGAAACTGTTTTTT
TRBJ1-1 TRBV20-1 few TRBD1 CSAEDRVSNTEAFF TGCAGTGCTGAGGACAGGGTTTCGAACACTGAAGCTTTCTTT
TRBJ2-7 TRBV7-2 - TRBD2 CASSLESGSGYEQYF TGTGCCAGCAGCTTAGAGAGCGGGAGTGGCTACGAGCAGTACTTC
TRBJ2-5 TRBV7-8 - - CASSHPGHQETQYF TGTGCCAGCAGCCATCCGGGACATCAAGAGACCCAGTACTTC
TRBJ2-1 TRBV20-1 few - CSATDSYNEQFF TGCAGTGCTACCGACAGCTACAATGAGCAGTTCTTC
TRBJ2-7 TRBV10-3 few - CAISDGSRKEQYF TGTGCCATCAGTGACGGGTCGCGCAAGGAGCAGTACTTC
TRBJ2-3 TRBV28 - TRBD2 CASLLRGGANTQYF TGTGCCAGCCTCCTTCGGGGGGGGGCGAATACGCAGTATTTT
TRBJ2-1 TRBV5-1 many TRBD2 CASSDLAGGYNEQFF TGCGCCAGCAGCGATCTAGCGGGAGGATACAATGAGCAGTTCTTC
TRBJ2-1 TRBV5-1 few - CASSLFLKADNEQFF TGCGCCAGCAGCTTGTTTCTGAAAGCGGACAATGAGCAGTTCTTC
TRBJ2-6 TRBV7-2 few - CASSFQGASGANVLTF TGTGCCAGCAGCTTTCAAGGGGCAAGTGGGGCCAACGTCCTGACTTTC
TRBJ2-3 TRBV6-5 many TRBD2 CASSYSGTSTDTQYF TGTGCCAGCAGCTATAGCGGGACCAGCACAGATACGCAGTATTTT
TRBJ2-7 TRBV6-2/TRBV6-3 once - CASKGRDYEQYF TGTGCCAGCAAGGGCAGGGACTACGAGCAGTACTTC
TRBJ2-1 TRBV14 - TRBD2 CASSLSGTPTDEQFF TGTGCCAGCAGCCTTAGCGGGACCCCTACGGATGAGCAGTTCTTC